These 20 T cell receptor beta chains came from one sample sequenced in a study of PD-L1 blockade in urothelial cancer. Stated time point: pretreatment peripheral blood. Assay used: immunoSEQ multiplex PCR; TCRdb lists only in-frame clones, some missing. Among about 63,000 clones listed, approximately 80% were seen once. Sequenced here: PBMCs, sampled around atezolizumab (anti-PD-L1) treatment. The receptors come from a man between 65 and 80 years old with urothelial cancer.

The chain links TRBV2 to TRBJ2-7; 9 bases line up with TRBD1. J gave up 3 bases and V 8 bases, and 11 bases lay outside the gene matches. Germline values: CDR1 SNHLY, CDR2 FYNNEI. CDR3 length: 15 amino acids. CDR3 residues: CASENRGPLSYEQYF. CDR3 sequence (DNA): TGTGCCAGCGAAAACAGGGGGCCACTTAGCTACGAGCAGTACTTC.

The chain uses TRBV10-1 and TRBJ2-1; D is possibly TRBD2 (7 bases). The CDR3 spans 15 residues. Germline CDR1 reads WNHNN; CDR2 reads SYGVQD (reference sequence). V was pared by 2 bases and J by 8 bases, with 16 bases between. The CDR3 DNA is TGCGCCAGCAGTGAGGCGGGGGCAGCCTCCCATGAGCAGTTCTTC. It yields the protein CASSEAGAASHEQFF.

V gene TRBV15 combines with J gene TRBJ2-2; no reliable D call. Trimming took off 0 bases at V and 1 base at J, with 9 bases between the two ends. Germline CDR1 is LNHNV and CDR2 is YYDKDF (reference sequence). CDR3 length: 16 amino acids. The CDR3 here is CATSRDPLQNTGELFF. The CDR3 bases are TGTGCCACCAGCAGAGATCCACTACAGAACACCGGGGAGCTGTTTTTT.

The CDR3 region has the DNA TGTGCCAGCAGTGAACCTTCCCTATACTACGAGCAGTACTTC. This encodes CASSEPSLYYEQYF. This chain links TRBV6-1 with TRBJ2-7; D gene uncertain. Per germline, CDR1 MNHNS and CDR2 SASEGT. CDR3 length: 14 residues. Trimming shortened V by 2 bases and J by 3 bases, and 11 bases separated the two germline ends.

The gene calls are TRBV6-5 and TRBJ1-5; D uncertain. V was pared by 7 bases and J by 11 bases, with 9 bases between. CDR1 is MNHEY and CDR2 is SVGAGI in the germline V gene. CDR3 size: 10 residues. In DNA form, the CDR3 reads TGTGCCAGCAATTATCCAGCCCAGCATTTT. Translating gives CASNYPAQHF.

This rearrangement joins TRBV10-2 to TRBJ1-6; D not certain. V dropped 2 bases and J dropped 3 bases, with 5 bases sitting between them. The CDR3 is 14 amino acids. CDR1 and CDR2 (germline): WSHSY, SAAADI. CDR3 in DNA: TGCGCCAGCAGTGAGGGCAGCTATAATTCACCCCTCCACTTT. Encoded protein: CASSEGSYNSPLHF.

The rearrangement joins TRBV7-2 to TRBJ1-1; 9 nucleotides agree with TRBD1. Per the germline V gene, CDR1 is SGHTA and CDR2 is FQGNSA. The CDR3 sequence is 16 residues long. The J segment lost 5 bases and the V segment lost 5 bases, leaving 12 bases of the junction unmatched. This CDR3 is CASSDLMTGGGTEAFF. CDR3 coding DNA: TGTGCCAGCAGCGACTTAATGACAGGGGGAGGTACTGAAGCTTTCTTT.

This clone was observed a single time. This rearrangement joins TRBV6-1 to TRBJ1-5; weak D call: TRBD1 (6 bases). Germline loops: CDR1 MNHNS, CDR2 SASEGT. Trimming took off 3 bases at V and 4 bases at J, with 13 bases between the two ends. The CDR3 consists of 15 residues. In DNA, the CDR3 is TGTGCCAGCAGTGAGTGGGACAACGGAAATCAGCCCCAGCATTTT. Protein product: CASSEWDNGNQPQHF.

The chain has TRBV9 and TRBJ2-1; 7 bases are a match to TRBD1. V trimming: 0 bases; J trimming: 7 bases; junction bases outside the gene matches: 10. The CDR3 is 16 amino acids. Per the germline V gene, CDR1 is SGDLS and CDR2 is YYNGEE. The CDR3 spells CASSVVGGMSRNEQFF. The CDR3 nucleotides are TGTGCCAGCAGCGTAGTAGGGGGCATGAGTCGGAATGAGCAGTTCTTC.

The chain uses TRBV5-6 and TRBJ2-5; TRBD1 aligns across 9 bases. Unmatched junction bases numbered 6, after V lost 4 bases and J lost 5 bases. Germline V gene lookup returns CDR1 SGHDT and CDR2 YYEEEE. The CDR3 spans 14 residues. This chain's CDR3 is CASSLTGGEETQYF. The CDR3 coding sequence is TGTGCCAGCAGCCTTACAGGGGGCGAGGAGACCCAGTACTTC.

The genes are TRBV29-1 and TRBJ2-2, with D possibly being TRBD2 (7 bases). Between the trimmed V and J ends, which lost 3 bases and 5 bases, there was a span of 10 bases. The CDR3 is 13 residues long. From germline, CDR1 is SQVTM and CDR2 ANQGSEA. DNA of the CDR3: TGCAGCGTTGATAAGGGGGGGACCGGGGAGCTGTTTTTT. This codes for CSVDKGGTGELFF.

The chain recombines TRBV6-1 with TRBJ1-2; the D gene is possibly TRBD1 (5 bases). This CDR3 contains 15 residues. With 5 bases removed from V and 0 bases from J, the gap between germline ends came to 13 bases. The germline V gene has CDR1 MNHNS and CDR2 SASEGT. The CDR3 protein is CASSWAGGANYGYTF. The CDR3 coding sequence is TGTGCCAGCAGTTGGGCTGGGGGGGCTAACTATGGCTACACCTTC.

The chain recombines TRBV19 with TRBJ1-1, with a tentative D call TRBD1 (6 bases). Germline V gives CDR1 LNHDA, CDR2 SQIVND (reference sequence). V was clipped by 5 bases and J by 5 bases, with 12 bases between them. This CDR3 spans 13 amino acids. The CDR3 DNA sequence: TGTGCCAGTAGTCTCCGGACAGCAACTGAAGCTTTCTTT. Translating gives CASSLRTATEAFF.

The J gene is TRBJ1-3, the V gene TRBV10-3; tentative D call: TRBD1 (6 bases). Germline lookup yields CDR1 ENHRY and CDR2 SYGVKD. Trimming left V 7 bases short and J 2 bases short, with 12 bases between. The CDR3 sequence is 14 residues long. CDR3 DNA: TGTGCCATCACCCCACAGGGAACTGGAAACACCATATATTTT. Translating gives CAITPQGTGNTIYF.

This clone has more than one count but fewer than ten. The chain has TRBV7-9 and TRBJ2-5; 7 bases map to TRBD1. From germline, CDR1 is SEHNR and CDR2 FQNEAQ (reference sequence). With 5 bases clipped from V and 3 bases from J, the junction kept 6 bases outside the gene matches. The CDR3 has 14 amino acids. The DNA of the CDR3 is TGTGCCAGCAGCGAAGGGACAGCTAAAGAGACCCAGTACTTC. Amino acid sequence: CASSEGTAKETQYF.

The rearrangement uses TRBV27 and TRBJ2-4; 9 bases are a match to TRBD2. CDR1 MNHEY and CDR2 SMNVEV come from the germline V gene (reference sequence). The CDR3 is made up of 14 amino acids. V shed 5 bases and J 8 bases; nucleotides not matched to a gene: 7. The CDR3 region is CASSNSGGGHIQYF. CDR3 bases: TGTGCCAGCAGTAATAGCGGGGGAGGTCACATTCAGTACTTC.

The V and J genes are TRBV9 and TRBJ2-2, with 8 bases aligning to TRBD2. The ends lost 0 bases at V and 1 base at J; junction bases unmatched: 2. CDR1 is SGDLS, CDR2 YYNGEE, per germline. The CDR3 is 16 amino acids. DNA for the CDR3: TGTGCCAGCAGCGTAGGGCTAGCGGGGAACACCGGGGAGCTGTTTTTT. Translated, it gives CASSVGLAGNTGELFF.

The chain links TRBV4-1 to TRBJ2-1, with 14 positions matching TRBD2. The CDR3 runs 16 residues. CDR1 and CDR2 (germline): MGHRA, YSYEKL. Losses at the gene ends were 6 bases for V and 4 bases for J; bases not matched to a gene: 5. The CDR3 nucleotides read TGCGCCAGCAGGACTAGCGGGGGGGCCGAGTACAATGAGCAGTTCTTC. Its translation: CASRTSGGAEYNEQFF.

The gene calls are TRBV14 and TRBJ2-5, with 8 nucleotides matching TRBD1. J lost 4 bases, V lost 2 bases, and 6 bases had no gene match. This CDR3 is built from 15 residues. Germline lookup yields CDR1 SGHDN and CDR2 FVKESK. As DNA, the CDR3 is TGTGCCAGCAGCCAAAACAGGGGGTATCGAGAGACCCAGTACTTC. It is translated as CASSQNRGYRETQYF.

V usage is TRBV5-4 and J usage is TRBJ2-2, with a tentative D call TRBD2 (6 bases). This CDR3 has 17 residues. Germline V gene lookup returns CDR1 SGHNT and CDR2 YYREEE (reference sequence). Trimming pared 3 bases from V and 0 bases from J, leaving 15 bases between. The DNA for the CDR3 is TGTGCCAGCAGCTGGGATACGGGACTTACGAACACCGGGGAGCTGTTTTTT. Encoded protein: CASSWDTGLTNTGELFF.